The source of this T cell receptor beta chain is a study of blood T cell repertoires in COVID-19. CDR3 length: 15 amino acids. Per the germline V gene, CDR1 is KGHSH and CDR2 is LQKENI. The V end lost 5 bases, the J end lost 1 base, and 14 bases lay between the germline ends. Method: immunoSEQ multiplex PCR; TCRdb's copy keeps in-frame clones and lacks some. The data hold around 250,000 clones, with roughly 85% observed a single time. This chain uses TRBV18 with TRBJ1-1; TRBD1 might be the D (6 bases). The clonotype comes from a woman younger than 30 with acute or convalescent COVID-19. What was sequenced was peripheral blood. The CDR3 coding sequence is TGTGCCAGCTCAATTCGACAGGCCTGGAACACTGAAGCTTTCTTT. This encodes CASSIRQAWNTEAFF.